This T cell receptor beta chain was captured by sequencing in a study of cytomegalovirus exposure and HLA in healthy donors. Trimming pared 1 base from V and 0 bases from J, leaving 16 bases between. This CDR3 contains 18 residues. Germline CDR1 reads SGHDT; CDR2 reads YYEEEE. A remark on this clone: The antigen remains undetermined.

The protocol was immunoSEQ multiplex PCR, while the TCRdb copy is restricted to in-frame clones and leaves out a portion. The sample yields under 75,000 clones, 92% seen once. Notes on the study in general: Associated with cytomegalovirus, according to the listing, were fewer than 200 TCR beta chains.

The sequenced sample consisted of PBMCs. This TCR was sampled from a man aged 18 to 30 in good health and CMV-seropositive. The V gene is TRBV5-6, the J gene TRBJ1-4; maybe TRBD1 (6 bases). In nucleotides, the CDR3 is TGTGCCAGCAGCTTGCTTGGGGGCGCGACGTCAACTAATGAAAAACTGTTTTTT. Residues: CASSLLGGATSTNEKLFF.